This record concerns one T cell receptor beta chain sequence. Its antigen is not yet known. No quality values exist for individual bases; no much larger clone is one base distant. The receptor library was made with the immunoSEQ multiplex PCR assay. For the multiplex PCR, a mixture combining 60 forward primers for TCR Vbeta segments and 13 reverse primers for TCR Jbeta segments was used. The CDR3 region of rearranged TCR beta genes was amplified from genomic DNA by a multiplex PCR assay. The amplified TCR beta libraries were sequenced on the Illumina HiSeq System as 87-base-pair reads. The published analysis was carried out like this. In a later analysis, tens of millions of unique TCR beta chains were counted across the roughly 610 repertoires, and approximately 11 million of these chains were shared by at least two donors. Raw reads were error-corrected and collapsed into unique sequences with a nearest-neighbor algorithm that merged closely related sequences to remove PCR and sequencing errors. To assign V, D and J gene segments, CDR3 sequences were aligned to IMGT reference sequences. For a sequence to be retained, a match of at least six nucleotides was required to both a V gene segment and a J gene segment. A rearrangement was called productive if the CDR3 had no stop codons and remained in frame with V and J, and every other rearrangement was called non-productive. CDR3 was defined by IMGT convention, running from the second conserved V-encoded cysteine to the conserved J-encoded phenylalanine. Sequences without an unambiguous match to a single V gene segment were excluded from the earlier analysis of several hundred of the donors. An earlier analysis of under 750 of the donors called V segments functional above 56.7% productive rearrangements and segregating when the between-donor standard deviation exceeded 5%. To diagnose cytomegalovirus status from the catalog of TCR beta chain sequences, a statistical classification framework was built. In a later analysis, TCR nucleotide sequences were compared against IMGT/GENE-DB human TR gene sequences so that V and J genes could be assigned. A later analysis assigned CDR3 sequences and most-parsimonious VDJ recombination scenarios with the TCRdist pipeline. A later analysis defined each TCR beta chain by its CDR3 amino acid sequence plus V-gene family, and excluded reads lacking a unique V-gene family. To address suspected cross-contamination and a sequencing artifact, a later analysis removed roughly 640 highly shared, low-generation-probability nucleotide sequences. In a later analysis, a clonal expansion index was calculated for each public chain from normalized within-repertoire ranks of inferred template counts. In a later analysis, generation probabilities were computed with a VDJ recombination model fitted to out-of-frame rearrangements, and the resulting probabilities were checked against IGoR. In a later analysis, hypergeometric tests were used to score TCR-TCR, TCR-HLA and TCR-CMV co-occurrence, with a repertoire-size bias correction applied to TCR pairs. False discovery rates were estimated in a later analysis by permuting HLA or CMV assignments 20 times. A later analysis grouped co-occurring TCRs with DBSCAN, adding TCRdist sequence similarity when clustering within HLA-allele-positive subsets. For co-occurrence clustering, repertoires with fewer than 30,000 or more than 120,000 public chains were excluded, along with five or six repertoires with anomalous nucleotide sharing. Imported from immuneACCESS, the table was reduced by TCRdb to in-frame sequences with V and J called. These copies leave out some clones; in studies compared against another copy, an unresolved V gene accounts for under half, and the cause of the remainder is not known. D and trimming were read from the DNA, whereas the V and J calls and clone size are those reported in that table. In all, the sample holds fewer than 200,000 clones, and more than 75% of those were seen once. 13% to 15% of the sample is held by the ten biggest clonotypes.

The entry originates in a study of cytomegalovirus exposure and HLA in healthy donors (dated by TCRdb to about 2017). As for the study more broadly: According to an earlier analysis of around 600 of the donors, 150 million to 200 million T cells yielded approximately 120 million unique TCR beta sequences and around 280 Gb of sequence data. An early release covering roughly 640 HLA-typed donors comprised 250 to 350 gigabases of sequencing data and around 85 million unique TCR sequences. Of the roughly 420 genotyped donors, 65% to 90% were placed in the genetic ancestry cluster associated with self-reported Caucasian donors. The study aimed to test whether cataloging public T cell receptors could reveal signatures of past pathogen exposure. The study profiled the T cell repertoires of 666 subjects by immunosequencing and related them to cytomegalovirus serostatus. A separate validation cohort of roughly 120 different subjects was used in addition to the approximately 640-subject first cohort. To predict cytomegalovirus infection status, the study brought together high-throughput TCR immunosequencing, statistical association of individual TCRs with disease status, and machine learning. In a later analysis, previously published TCR beta repertoires from hundreds of donors were re-analyzed and high-resolution HLA genotyping was added so that TCR occurrence patterns could be studied. Rather than using new phenotypic data, the later analysis identified candidate immune exposures from TCR beta sequences and from how often those sequences occurred across donors. An earlier analysis of 450 to 750 of the donors used high-throughput TCR beta sequencing to judge whether each TCR beta V gene segment behaved as functional or pseudogenic. Donor age, sex, ethnicity and CMV serostatus were compiled together with the repertoire data. In a later genetic analysis, genome-wide SNP genotypes for about three fifths of the roughly 670 donors were used, and that subset was treated as a discovery cohort. Every repertoire in the discovery cohort had been generated on one and the same sequencing platform. HLA typing included class I and class II loci at four-digit resolution. Typing coverage differed by locus: A, B, C, DRB1 and DQB1 were typed in about 620-640 donors, DQA1 in about 560, DPA1 in 600 to 610, and DPB1 in just under 490. Roughly 5 DR-DQ haplotypes were handled as single units for association and clustering, since linkage in the cohort was strong. Among approximately 370 genotyped donors of the cohort, an average of roughly 230,000 unique TCR beta nucleotide sequences was sequenced per donor, of which roughly 18% were non-productive.

Results and caveats for the whole study, not just this receptor: In an earlier analysis of some 550 of the donors, most TCR beta V segments were observed in productive rearrangements about 90% or about 30% of the time, broadly matching IMGT annotations. It was suggested by the authors that the approach could potentially be generalized to other disease states and immunological phenotypes. Cytomegalovirus status was reported to be diagnosed by the classifier with high specificity and sensitivity in both the original and validation cohorts. A further reported finding was that TCR beta sequences accurately predicted the HLA-A and HLA-B alleles for most subjects in the first cohort. Presence/absence analyses assumed roughly uniform sequencing depth across donors, an assumption that may not hold. A cluster of highly shared sequence variants was judged likely to be a technical artifact of the sequencing pipeline. A later analysis associated 15,000 or so TCR beta sequences with specific HLA alleles at a false discovery rate of 0.05. In this cohort, only TCR beta chains were sequenced, and detectable features were limited by the absence of alpha or paired-chain data. The 87-base-pair reads could not distinguish some IMGT-functional V segments, including TRBV6-2 and TRBV6-3, so those segments were excluded. Because HLA typing was unavailable for some donors at each locus, only the typed subset was used in association tests. According to a later analysis, TCR association rates differed among HLA loci, with DRB1 alleles showing the most associated TCRs and HLA-C alleles showing the fewest. Strong co-occurrence of HLA alleles, especially DR and DQ, made assigning TCR associations to individual alleles difficult. Compared with equally common non-associated chains, HLA-associated TCR beta chains in a later analysis were more clonally expanded and had lower generation probabilities. According to a later genetic analysis, donors in an Asian-associated ancestry cluster had fewer N-insertions in productive TCRs than the roughly 670-donor mean. According to a later analysis, parvovirus B19, influenza, CMV and Epstein-Barr virus appeared linked to several top co-occurrence clusters. A later genetic analysis associated a missense DCLRE1C variant with V-gene and J-gene trimming of TCR beta chains, and an independent cohort replicated the association. A later analysis found that most CMV-associated TCR beta chains appeared HLA-restricted, with HLA associations seemingly driven largely by CMV exposure. Three of the identified cytomegalovirus-associated TCR beta chains were confirmed in vitro to be specific for cytomegalovirus antigens. While some public TCRs were present in many individuals, most TCR sequences turned up only very rarely across donors. Because counts were too low, about 18 rarely observed V segments, including chromosome 9 orphons, were excluded from the earlier analysis of fewer than 650 of the donors. In the study, some 180 TCR beta chains were listed as associated with cytomegalovirus. The only immune exposure information available for the cohort was CMV serostatus. Correlated functional status among segregating V segments might be attributable to linkage disequilibrium, but an unknown experimental factor could not be ruled out.

From the cysteine up to the phenylalanine, the CDR3 has a length of 13 residues. CDR3 DNA only is kept here, 39 bases in frame from base 1. V loses 4 bases, J loses 1 base, and the germline ends lie 9 bases apart. Reading the germline V gene gives CDR1 SGHRS and CDR2 YFSETQ. The cohort consisted of some 670 healthy bone marrow donors. At the time of sampling, every cohort member was nominally healthy, though immune exposures that went unrecorded were likely present. The donor was CMV seropositive and belonged to the group of 250 to 300 seropositive cohort members. Each donor provided a peripheral blood sample, and peripheral blood mononuclear cells were used for TCR beta sequencing. The Qiagen DNeasy Blood Extraction Kit was used to extract genomic DNA from the blood cell samples.

Sequencing was done on a sample of PBMCs. This TCR came from a young woman in good health and CMV-seropositive. Recombination joined TRBV5-1 with TRBJ2-7; the D gene is perhaps TRBD1, on 5 matching bases. The CDR3 protein: CASSARGSYEQYF. The DNA is as follows: TGCGCCAGCAGCGCAAGGGGTTCCTACGAGCAGTACTTC. Outside the CDR3, residues come from the reference TRBV5-1 and TRBJ2-7 proteins, so the full variable domain is: KAGVTQTPRYLIKTRGQQVTLSCSPISGHRSVSWYQQTPGQGLQFLFEYFSETQRNKGNFPGRFSGRQFSNSRSEMNVSTLELGDSALYLCASSARGSYEQYFGPGTRLTVT.